Presented here are 13 T cell receptor beta chains from one specimen sequenced in a study of CD8 T cells in ankylosing spondylitis. Via MiXCR, TCRdb re-called the 5' RACE reads, giving one row per CDR3 protein. The sample has 100,000 to 150,000 distinct CDR3 sequences; roughly 9% are singletons. The sequenced sample consisted of blood, either unsorted or a sorted T cell fraction (not recorded which). The receptors derive from a male donor with ankylosing spondylitis or in good health (not recorded which).

CDR3 nucleotide sequence: TGCAGTGCTACTACATCCGCGGACCGGGACGGAAGACGGGACGGCTATGGCTACACCTTC. It translates to CSATTSADRDGRRDGYGYTF. The V call is TRBV20-1, the J call TRBJ1-2, with D possibly being TRBD1 (5 bases). The CDR3 loop spans 20 amino acids. V shed 4 bases and J shed 4 bases, with 34 bases lying between them. Germline CDR1 and CDR2: DFQATT and SNEGSKA (reference sequence).

V usage is TRBV29-1 and J usage is TRBJ2-3; D unresolved. Germline values: CDR1 SQVTM, CDR2 ANQGSEA. The CDR3 sequence is 12 residues long. V lost 3 bases, J lost 0 bases, and 4 bases lay in between. The CDR3: CSVEDSTDTQYF. The CDR3, as DNA: TGCAGCGTTGAGGACAGCACAGATACGCAGTATTTT.

This clonotype was picked up many times. V usage is TRBV6-5 and J usage is TRBJ2-1; 11 bases agree with TRBD2. Germline CDR1 and CDR2: MNHEY and SVGAGI. The V and J ends lost 0 bases and 9 bases, in that order; junction bases with no gene match: 10. The CDR3 is 17 residues long. CDR3 loop: CASSYSRLAGIGSEQFF. In DNA, the CDR3 is TGTGCCAGCAGTTACTCCAGACTAGCGGGAATCGGGAGTGAGCAGTTCTTC.

This clonotype was recorded at least ten times. The rearrangement links TRBV20-1 to TRBJ1-2; D ambiguous. CDR3 length: 13 amino acids. Germline V gene sequence: CDR1 DFQATT, CDR2 SNEGSKA (reference sequence). With 5 bases removed from V and 4 bases from J, the gap between germline ends came to 14 bases. The CDR3 loop reads CSAPMAVRYGYTF. The CDR3 DNA is TGCAGTGCTCCAATGGCAGTCCGCTATGGCTACACCTTC.

This clonotype was seen a few times. The chain employs TRBV5-6 and TRBJ1-4, with 7 nucleotides matching TRBD1. CDR3 length equals 13 residues. Germline V gene lookup returns CDR1 SGHDT and CDR2 YYEEEE. The junction had 2 bases not matched to a gene; V was cut back by 5 bases and J by 4 bases. CDR3 bases: TGTGCCAGCAGTCGGGACAGTAATGAAAAACTGTTTTTT. It codes for CASSRDSNEKLFF.

The J gene is TRBJ1-3, the V gene TRBV7-2; D call uncertain. The V gene lost 4 bases and the J gene lost 1 base, with 5 bases spanning the gap. The CDR3 sequence is 13 residues long. CDR1 and CDR2 (germline): SGHTA, FQGNSA. The CDR3 DNA sequence: TGTGCCAGCAGCTCGCTATCTGGAAACACCATATATTTT. Amino acids: CASSSLSGNTIYF.

This clonotype was seen more than once but under ten times. The chain combines TRBV20-1 with TRBJ2-2, with D maybe TRBD1 (6 bases). The CDR3 sequence is 14 residues long. CDR1 is DFQATT and CDR2 is SNEGSKA in the germline V gene (reference sequence). Trimming left V 6 bases short and J 3 bases short, with 14 bases between. The CDR3 spells CSAPGDVDTGELFF. The CDR3 nucleotides read TGCAGTGCCCCAGGGGATGTCGACACCGGGGAGCTGTTTTTT.

The chain is built from TRBV4-3 and TRBJ1-4; 8 bases agree with TRBD1. The trim removed 2 bases at V and 4 bases at J, leaving 6 bases unmatched. The CDR3 is 16 amino acids. From germline, CDR1 is LGHNA and CDR2 YSLEER. The CDR3, as DNA: TGCGCCAGCAGCCAAATGACAGGGGCTGTTAATGAAAAACTGTTTTTT. Translation: CASSQMTGAVNEKLFF.

This clonotype was seen a few times. This rearrangement joins TRBV12-3 or TRBV12-4 to TRBJ2-7, with 7 bases identical to TRBD1. This CDR3 has 15 residues. Unmatched junction bases numbered 15, after V lost 9 bases and J lost 4 bases. The CDR3 DNA reads as TGTGCCAGACAGGAATCAGGGGGTGTTATATACGAGCAGTACTTC. It yields the protein CARQESGGVIYEQYF.

V and J are TRBV12-3 or TRBV12-4 and TRBJ2-7, with TRBD2 matching over 9 bases. This CDR3 is built from 15 residues. V was pared by 5 bases and J by 0 bases, with 5 bases of the junction left unmatched. The CDR3 loop reads CASSLVAGASYEQYF. DNA for the CDR3: TGTGCCAGCAGTCTAGTAGCGGGGGCCTCCTACGAGCAGTACTTC.

This clonotype was seen repeatedly, ten times or more. CDR3 bases: TGCGCCAGCAGCTTGGCCCCAGCCACCGGGGAGCTGTTTTTT. Protein product: CASSLAPATGELFF. This chain uses TRBV5-1 with TRBJ2-2; no definite D call. The germline V and J ends were trimmed by 0 bases and 4 bases, with 7 bases remaining between them. The CDR3 consists of 14 residues. Germline V CDR1 and CDR2: SGHRS, YFSETQ. Complete variable domain (other parts from reference TRBV5-1 and TRBJ2-2): KAGVTQTPRYLIKTRGQQVTLSCSPISGHRSVSWYQQTPGQGLQFLFEYFSETQRNKGNFPGRFSGRQFSNSRSEMNVSTLELGDSALYLCASSLAPATGELFFGEGSRLTVL.

The chain is built from TRBV6-2 or TRBV6-3 and TRBJ2-1, with D tentatively TRBD1 or TRBD2 (5 bases each). This CDR3 has 12 residues. Trimming cost V 5 bases and J 10 bases, with 12 bases left between them. Per germline, CDR1 MNHEY and CDR2 SVGEGT. The CDR3 DNA sequence: TGTGCCAGCAGTATACCGGGACCAGAGCAGTTCTTC. Protein product: CASSIPGPEQFF.

This clonotype was recorded many times. The chain has TRBV7-3 and TRBJ1-1, with D unclear. The CDR3 contains 14 residues. Trimming took off 3 bases at V and 5 bases at J, with 13 bases between the two ends. Germline V CDR1 and CDR2: SGHTA, FQGTGA. CDR3 DNA sequence: TGTGCCAGCAGCTTCGACACTTCTAGTACTGAAGCTTTCTTT. This gives the protein CASSFDTSSTEAFF.